One sample yielded the 27 T cell receptor beta chains listed below, sequenced in a study of regulatory T cells in long-lasting Graves disease. The time point is: persistent/refractory GD, antithyroid drugs over 5 years with positive TRAb. Scientists built the TCR library using RNA that was extracted from PBMCs. Construction of the TCR beta libraries employed iRepertoire HTBI primers in conjunction with Arm-PCR of CDR3 regions. TCRdb used MiXCR to reprocess the multiplex PCR reads, holding one entry per CDR3 protein. The profile covers nearly 350,000 distinct CDR3 sequences, with 20% appearing a single time and 25% to 35% taken by the ten largest. This material consisted of peripheral blood mononuclear cells (PBMCs), taken when the disease was refractory, from a patient treated with antithyroid drugs. The receptors shown here come from a female donor with Graves disease.

Concerning this clonotype itself: One end of the junction is discordant with germline, which a read error may explain. The chain joins TRBV11-2 to TRBJ2-2; 7 nucleotides line up with TRBD2. This CDR3 is 18 amino acids long. CDR1 SGHAT and CDR2 FQNNGV come from the germline V gene. CDR3 nucleotide sequence: TGTGCCGGCAGCTCACGGGACTACAAACTTACGAACACCGGGGGGCTGTTTTTT. Translated: CAGSSRDYKLTNTGGLFF.

This clonotype appeared a few times. This chain uses TRBV7-2 with TRBJ1-4; D is ambiguous. CDR1 is SGHTA and CDR2 is FQGNSA in the germline V gene. Between the trimmed V and J ends, which lost 0 bases and 9 bases, there was a span of 14 bases. This CDR3 has 15 residues. Here the CDR3 reads CASSLALTLGKKLFF. The DNA for the CDR3 is TGTGCCAGCAGCTTAGCGTTGACACTAGGGAAAAAACTGTTTTTT. The variable domain in full, with the rest retrieved from reference TRBV7-2 and TRBJ1-4, is GAGVSQSPSNKVTEKGKDVELRCDPISGHTALYWYRQSLGQGLEFLIYFQGNSAPDKSGLPSDRFSAERTGGSVSTLTIQRTQQEDSAVYLCASSLALTLGKKLFFGSGTQLSVL.

This clonotype showed up many times. The junction shows a germline mismatch at one end, possibly a read error. The chain couples TRBV3-1 to TRBJ1-2; D call uncertain. The germline V gene encodes CDR1 LGHDT and CDR2 YNNKEL (reference sequence). The CDR3 is made up of 14 amino acids. For the CDR3, the DNA is TGTGCCAGCGGCCACAGAGAAATGATTATCGGCTACACCTTC. Protein: CASGHREMIIGYTF.

The sample holds many counts of this clonotype. The DNA for the CDR3 is TGTGCTAGTGCGTGGGATTGGACTGAAGCTTTCTTT. It specifies CASAWDWTEAFF. This rearrangement joins TRBV12-5 to TRBJ1-1; D gene uncertain. The CDR3 has 12 amino acids. Germline V gives CDR1 LGHNT, CDR2 FRNRAP. The V and J ends lost 7 bases and 5 bases respectively, with 11 bases between them. Filled out from reference TRBV12-5 and TRBJ1-1, the complete variable domain reads DARVTQTPRHKVTEMGQEVTMRCQPILGHNTVFWYRQTMMQGLELLAYFRNRAPLDDSGMPKDRFSAEMPDATLATLKIQPSEPRDSAVYFCASAWDWTEAFFGQGTRLTVV.

This clonotype was detected only a few times. The CDR3 nucleotides are TGCAGTGCTGTACCGACAGGGCGAGGGAACACTGAAGCTTTCTTT. This codes for CSAVPTGRGNTEAFF. The rearrangement joins TRBV20-1 to TRBJ1-1, with 7 bases that match TRBD1. The CDR3 loop spans 15 amino acids. J lost 1 base, V lost 5 bases, and 10 bases had no gene match. Germline V CDR1 and CDR2: DFQATT, SNEGSKA (reference sequence).

This clonotype has just a few counts. The V and J genes are TRBV27 and TRBJ2-1, with a tentative D call TRBD1 (5 bases). Germline CDR1 reads MNHEY; CDR2 reads SMNVEV (reference sequence). With 5 bases removed from V and 0 bases from J, the gap between germline ends came to 14 bases. There are 16 residues in the CDR3. CDR3 amino acids: CASSADSDPSYNEQFF. Written as DNA, the CDR3 is TGTGCCAGCAGTGCAGACAGTGACCCCTCCTACAATGAGCAGTTCTTC.

This clonotype was observed at least ten times. The V and J genes are TRBV28 and TRBJ2-7; D ambiguous. Trimming stripped 10 bases from V and 0 bases from J, with 19 bases between. The germline V gene has CDR1 MDHEN and CDR2 SYDVKM. There are 15 residues in the CDR3. CDR3 in amino acids: CAIGGSRVSSYEQYF. In nucleotides, the CDR3 is TGTGCCATCGGTGGGTCCCGGGTGAGCTCCTACGAGCAGTACTTC. The full variable domain, with the rest looked up from reference TRBV28 and TRBJ2-7, is DVKVTQSSRYLVKRTGEKVFLECVQDMDHENMFWYRQDPGLGLRLIYFSYDVKMKEKGDIPEGYSVSREKKERFSLILESASTNQTSMYLCAIGGSRVSSYEQYFGPGTRLTVT.

This clonotype was found a few times. The chain uses TRBV6-1 and TRBJ2-5, with D possibly matching TRBD1 (5 bases). The CDR3 totals 14 residues. V lost 1 base and J lost 5, with 11 bases in between. The germline V gene has CDR1 MNHNS and CDR2 SASEGT. The CDR3 nucleotides are TGTGCCAGCAGTGAAGACAGGTTGAGCGAGACCCAGTACTTC. Protein: CASSEDRLSETQYF.

V is TRBV11-2 and J is TRBJ2-3; unclear D gene. CDR3 length: 15 amino acids. The V end was cut by 3 bases, the J end by 2 bases, with 12 bases between. Germline V gene data show CDR1 as SGHAT and CDR2 as FQNNGV. CDR3 residues: CASSLDEWDTDTQYF. CDR3 bases: TGTGCCAGCAGCTTGGACGAGTGGGACACAGATACGCAGTATTTT.

The chain uses TRBV28 and TRBJ2-2, with D unresolved. The CDR3 totals 16 residues. Germline V CDR1 and CDR2: MDHEN, SYDVKM. With 6 bases removed from V and 8 bases from J, the gap between germline ends came to 22 bases. The CDR3 spells CASRGFRADSRGELFF. Here the CDR3 DNA reads TGTGCCAGCAGGGGATTCCGGGCCGATAGCAGGGGGGAGCTGTTTTTT.

This clonotype was counted once. The gene calls are TRBV4-1 and TRBJ2-3; TRBD2 matches 8 bases. Trimming took 4 bases from V and 1 from J; bases not matched to a gene: 4. CDR1 is MGHRA, CDR2 YSYEKL, per germline. The CDR3 totals 15 residues. The CDR3 DNA reads TGCGCCAGCAGCCTAACCGGGGGGGGCACAGATACGCAGTATTTT. It specifies CASSLTGGGTDTQYF.

V usage is TRBV6-2 or TRBV6-3 and J usage is TRBJ1-1; possibly TRBD1 for D (6 bases). Germline values: CDR1 MNHEY, CDR2 SVGEGT. This CDR3 region has 16 residues. V lost 2 bases, J lost 1 base, and 14 bases lay in between. CDR3 sequence reads: CASSYHLGGANTEAFF. The CDR3 nucleotides are TGTGCCAGCAGTTACCATCTGGGGGGCGCGAACACTGAAGCTTTCTTT.

This chain connects TRBV27 to TRBJ2-4; the D is unclear. Trimming removed 2 bases at V and 3 bases at J, with 8 bases between. Germline V lookup: CDR1 MNHEY, CDR2 SMNVEV (reference sequence). This CDR3 is 14 amino acids long. The DNA for the CDR3 is TGTGCCAGCAGTTTAAGTGGCGGCAAAAACATTCAGTACTTC. It encodes CASSLSGGKNIQYF.

This clonotype was observed a few times. A much larger clone differs from this one at a single base, so this may be a read error. No conserved phenylalanine or tryptophan is present at the end of the CDR3, so a read error is the likely explanation. The rearrangement uses TRBV20-1 and TRBJ1-5, with D possibly matching TRBD1 (6 bases). V lost 1 base and J lost 1, with 20 bases in between. The germline V gene has CDR1 DFQATT and CDR2 SNEGSKA (reference sequence). This CDR3 contains 18 residues. The CDR3 region is CSARGGGPNYISNQPQHL. CDR3 coding DNA: TGCAGTGCTAGAGGAGGGGGGCCCAATTACATAAGCAATCAGCCCCAGCATCTT.

Note on this clonotype: A much larger clone sits a single nucleotide away, making a read error possible. The chain is built from TRBV10-3 and TRBJ2-7; 8 nucleotides agree with TRBD1. V was pared by 3 bases and J by 3 bases, with 4 bases of the junction left unmatched. The CDR3 contains 14 residues. Germline V CDR1 and CDR2: ENHRY, SYGVKD. As DNA, the CDR3 is TGTGCCATCAGTGACGGACAGGGTCACTACGAGCAGTACTTC. Its translation: CAISDGQGHYEQYF.

This chain links TRBV30 with TRBJ1-4; TRBD1 might be the D (5 bases). This CDR3 is built from 15 residues. Germline values: CDR1 GTSNPN, CDR2 SVGIG (reference sequence). Trimming took 4 bases from V and 5 from J, leaving 17 bases between them. The CDR3 nucleotides read TGTGCCTGGAATTCGGGAGCAGGGTGGAATGAAAAACTGTTTTTT. This sequence encodes CAWNSGAGWNEKLFF.

The V and J genes are TRBV7-2 and TRBJ1-2; tentative D call: TRBD1 (5 bases). V dropped 1 base and J dropped 2 bases, with 14 bases sitting between them. There are 16 residues in the CDR3. Germline V gene sequence: CDR1 SGHTA, CDR2 FQGNSA. CDR3 nucleotide sequence: TGTGCCAGCAGCTTAGGGACTCGGGGGAAGAACTATGGCTACACCTTC. The encoded protein is CASSLGTRGKNYGYTF.

With respect to this clonotype: Since a far larger clone is one base different, this is likely a read error. This sequence joins TRBV6-2 or TRBV6-3 and TRBJ2-5; possibly TRBD1 for D (6 bases). Germline V CDR1 and CDR2: MNHEY, SVGEGT. The CDR3 has 15 residues. The CDR3 coding sequence is TGTACCAGCAGTTACCCGTTATGGCAGGGGAAGACCCAGTACTTC. Encoded protein: CTSSYPLWQGKTQYF.

This chain links TRBV20-1 with TRBJ2-7; 8 positions agree with TRBD1. The ends lost 5 bases at V and 0 bases at J; junction bases unmatched: 3. The germline gives CDR1 DFQATT, CDR2 SNEGSKA (reference sequence). The CDR3 length is 13 residues. CDR3 in amino acids: CSAPGTGSYEQYF. In DNA, the CDR3 is TGCAGTGCTCCCGGGACAGGCTCCTACGAGCAGTACTTC.

The J gene is TRBJ2-5, the V gene TRBV12-3 or TRBV12-4; no reliable D call. This CDR3 contains 14 residues. V was clipped by 3 bases and J by 2 bases, with 10 bases between them. In DNA, the CDR3 is TGTGCCAGCAGTTTGGGGTCAGCACAAGAGACCCAGTACTTC. Translation gives CASSLGSAQETQYF.

This clonotype was detected only a few times. The chain recombines TRBV14 with TRBJ2-7; tentatively, D is TRBD1 (6 bases). Trimming stripped 2 bases from V and 1 base from J, with 6 bases between. The CDR3 consists of 13 residues. CDR1 SGHDN and CDR2 FVKESK come from the germline V gene. The CDR3 DNA reads TGTGCCAGCAGCCAACAGGGGTCCTACGAGCAGTACTTC. Amino acid sequence: CASSQQGSYEQYF.

The chain combines TRBV7-2 with TRBJ2-2, with D tentatively TRBD2 (5 bases). The length of the CDR3 is 17 residues. Germline V gene data show CDR1 as SGHTA and CDR2 as FQGNSA. Trimming pared 1 base from V and 1 base from J, leaving 13 bases between. This CDR3 reads CASSLVSGMLNTGELFF. The CDR3 DNA reads TGTGCCAGCAGCTTAGTGTCGGGGATGCTGAACACCGGGGAGCTGTTTTTT.

This clonotype was seen ten or more times. The chain is built from TRBV5-1 and TRBJ2-2, with D possibly matching TRBD2 (6 bases). This CDR3 has 15 amino acids. Trimming took off 0 bases at V and 5 bases at J, with 11 bases between the two ends. Germline assignment: CDR1 SGHRS and CDR2 YFSETQ. The CDR3 nucleotides read TGCGCCAGCAGCTTGGATGGCGGGGTGACCGGGGAGCTGTTTTTT. Its protein product is CASSLDGGVTGELFF. The full variable domain, completed using reference TRBV5-1 and TRBJ2-2, is KAGVTQTPRYLIKTRGQQVTLSCSPISGHRSVSWYQQTPGQGLQFLFEYFSETQRNKGNFPGRFSGRQFSNSRSEMNVSTLELGDSALYLCASSLDGGVTGELFFGEGSRLTVL.

A word on this clonotype: Being one base from a much bigger clone, this may be a read error. The V and J genes are TRBV7-9 and TRBJ1-2; 7 nucleotides agree with TRBD1. The CDR3 length is 15 residues. The germline gives CDR1 SEHNR, CDR2 FQNEAQ (reference sequence). The CDR3 DNA reads as TGTGCCAGCGGCTTAGCGTCTACAGGGGACTATGGCTACACCTTC. Amino acid sequence: CASGLASTGDYGYTF.

The rearrangement uses TRBV6-1 and TRBJ1-1; 10 positions match TRBD1. V gave up 6 bases and J gave up 0 bases; unmatched junction bases: 10. Germline-derived CDR1 and CDR2 are MNHNS and SASEGT. The CDR3 sequence is 17 residues long. As DNA, the CDR3 is TGTGCCAGCAGGGGACAGGGGTCGGCACACATGAACACTGAAGCTTTCTTT. Residues: CASRGQGSAHMNTEAFF.

This clonotype was seen many times. The chain combines TRBV12-3 or TRBV12-4 with TRBJ1-3; D is uncertain. Trimming removed 2 bases from V and 0 bases from J, with 5 bases in between. The CDR3 loop spans 14 amino acids. The CDR3 nucleotides read TGTGCCAGCAGTTTACGGCGCTCTGGAAACACCATATATTTT. It specifies CASSLRRSGNTIYF.

This clonotype was picked up many times. The rearrangement uses TRBV13 and TRBJ1-4; TRBD1 matches at 7 bases. The CDR3 is 15 amino acids. Germline V gene sequence: CDR1 PRHDT, CDR2 FYEKMQ (reference sequence). Unmatched junction bases numbered 7, after V lost 1 base and J lost 8 bases. The CDR3 is CASSLEGAGDEKLFF. DNA for the CDR3: TGTGCCAGCAGCTTAGAGGGGGCAGGGGACGAAAAACTGTTTTTT.